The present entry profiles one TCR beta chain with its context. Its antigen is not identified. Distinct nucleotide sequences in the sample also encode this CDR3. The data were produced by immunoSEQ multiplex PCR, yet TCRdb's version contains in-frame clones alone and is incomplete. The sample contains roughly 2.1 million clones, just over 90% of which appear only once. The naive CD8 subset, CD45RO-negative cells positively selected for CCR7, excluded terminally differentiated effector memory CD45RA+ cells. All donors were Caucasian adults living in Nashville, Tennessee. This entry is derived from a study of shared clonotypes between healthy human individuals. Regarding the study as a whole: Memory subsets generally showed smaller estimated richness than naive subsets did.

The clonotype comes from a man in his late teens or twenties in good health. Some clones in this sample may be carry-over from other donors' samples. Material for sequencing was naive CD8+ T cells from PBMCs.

CDR3: CASSLTGGAGETQYF. The DNA of the CDR3 is TGTGCCAGCAGCTTAACGGGGGGCGCTGGGGAGACCCAGTACTTC. The rearrangement joins TRBV7-3 to TRBJ2-5; D is possibly TRBD1 or TRBD2 (6 bases each). The CDR3 runs 15 residues. Trimming pared 0 bases from V and 5 bases from J, leaving 13 bases between. Germline V CDR1 and CDR2: SGHTA, FQGTGA.